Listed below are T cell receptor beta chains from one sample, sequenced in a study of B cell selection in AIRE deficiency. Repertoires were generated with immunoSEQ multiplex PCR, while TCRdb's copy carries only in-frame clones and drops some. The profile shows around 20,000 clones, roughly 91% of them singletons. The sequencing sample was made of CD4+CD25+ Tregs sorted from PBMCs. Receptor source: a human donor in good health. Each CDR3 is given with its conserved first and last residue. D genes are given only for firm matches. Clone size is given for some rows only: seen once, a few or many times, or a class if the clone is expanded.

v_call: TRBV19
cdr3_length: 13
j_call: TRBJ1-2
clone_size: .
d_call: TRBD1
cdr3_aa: CASRRGTGYGYTF
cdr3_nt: TGTGCCAGTAGACGCGGGACAGGGTATGGCTACACCTTC

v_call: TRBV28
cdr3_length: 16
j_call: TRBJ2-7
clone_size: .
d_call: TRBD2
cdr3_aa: CASSLGPASGSYEQYF
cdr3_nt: TGTGCCAGCAGTTTGGGGCCCGCTAGCGGGAGCTACGAGCAGTACTTC

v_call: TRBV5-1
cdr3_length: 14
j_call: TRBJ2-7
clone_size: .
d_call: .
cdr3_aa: CASSWARARGEQYF
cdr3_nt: TGCGCCAGCAGTTGGGCGAGGGCCCGGGGTGAGCAGTACTTC

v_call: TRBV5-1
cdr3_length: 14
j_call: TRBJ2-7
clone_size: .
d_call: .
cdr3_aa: CASSRDFLSYEQYF
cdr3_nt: TGCGCCAGCAGCCGGGACTTCCTCTCCTACGAGCAGTACTTC

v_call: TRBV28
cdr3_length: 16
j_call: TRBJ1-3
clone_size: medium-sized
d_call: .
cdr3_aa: CASSPSTWGMGNTIYF
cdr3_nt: TGTGCCAGCAGTCCATCGACATGGGGGATGGGAAACACCATATATTTT

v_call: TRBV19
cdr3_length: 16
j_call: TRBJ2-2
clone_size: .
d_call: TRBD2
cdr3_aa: CASSMVPGTIAGELFF
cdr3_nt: TGTGCCAGTAGTATGGTCCCGGGGACTATTGCCGGGGAGCTGTTTTTT

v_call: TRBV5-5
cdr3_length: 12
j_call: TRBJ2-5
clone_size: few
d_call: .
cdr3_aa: CASSLAGETQYF
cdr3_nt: TGTGCCAGCAGCTTGGCTGGGGAGACCCAGTACTTC

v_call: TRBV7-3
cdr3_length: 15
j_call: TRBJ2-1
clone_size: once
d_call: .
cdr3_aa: CASSVNGDKYNEQFF
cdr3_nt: TGTGCCAGCAGCGTAAACGGGGACAAGTACAATGAGCAGTTCTTC

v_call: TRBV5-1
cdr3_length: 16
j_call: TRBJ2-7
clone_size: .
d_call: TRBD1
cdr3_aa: CASSLSWGTVLREQYF
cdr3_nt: TGCGCCAGCAGCTTAAGTTGGGGGACAGTCCTGCGCGAGCAGTACTTC

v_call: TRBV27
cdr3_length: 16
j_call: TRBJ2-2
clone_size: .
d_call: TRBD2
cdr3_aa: CASKLGWSGRGGELFF
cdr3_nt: TGTGCCAGCAAACTCGGGTGGAGCGGGAGAGGCGGGGAGCTGTTTTTT

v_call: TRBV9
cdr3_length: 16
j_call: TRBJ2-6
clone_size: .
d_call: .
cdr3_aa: CASSPRAETGANVLTF
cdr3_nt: TGTGCCAGCAGCCCGAGGGCTGAAACTGGGGCCAACGTCCTGACTTTC

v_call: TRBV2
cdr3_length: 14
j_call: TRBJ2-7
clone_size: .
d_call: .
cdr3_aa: CASRKGHGSYEQYF
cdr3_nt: TGTGCCAGCAGAAAGGGACACGGTTCCTACGAGCAGTACTTC

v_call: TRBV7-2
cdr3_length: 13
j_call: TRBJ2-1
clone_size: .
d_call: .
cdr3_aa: CASSRTVYNEQFF
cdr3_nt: TGTGCCAGCAGCCGGACTGTTTACAATGAGCAGTTCTTC

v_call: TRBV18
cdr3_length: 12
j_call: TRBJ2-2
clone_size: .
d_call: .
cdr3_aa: CASSPHPGELFF
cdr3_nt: TGTGCCAGCTCACCACACCCGGGGGAGCTGTTTTTT

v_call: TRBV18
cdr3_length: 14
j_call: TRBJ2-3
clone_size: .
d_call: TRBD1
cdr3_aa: CASSPGQSTDTQYF
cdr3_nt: TGTGCCAGCTCACCGGGACAGAGCACAGATACGCAGTATTTT

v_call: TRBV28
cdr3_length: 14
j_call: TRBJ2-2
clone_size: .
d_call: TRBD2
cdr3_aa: CAGRRRGRTGELFF
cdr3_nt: TGTGCCGGGCGGCGGCGCGGGAGAACCGGGGAGCTGTTTTTT

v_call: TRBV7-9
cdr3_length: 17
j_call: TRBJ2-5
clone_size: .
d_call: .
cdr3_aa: CASSLAPGTILQETQYF
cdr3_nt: TGTGCCAGCAGCTTAGCGCCGGGGACCATCCTCCAAGAGACCCAGTACTTC

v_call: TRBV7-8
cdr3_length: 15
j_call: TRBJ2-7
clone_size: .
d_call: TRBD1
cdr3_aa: CASSLGSRGWYEQYF
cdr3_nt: TGTGCCAGCAGCTTAGGGTCCAGGGGGTGGTACGAGCAGTACTTC

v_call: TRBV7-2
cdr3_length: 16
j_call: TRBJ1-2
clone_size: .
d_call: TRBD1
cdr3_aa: CASSTRAGGLHYGYTF
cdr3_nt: TGTGCCAGCAGCACTCGGGCAGGGGGCTTGCACTATGGCTACACCTTC

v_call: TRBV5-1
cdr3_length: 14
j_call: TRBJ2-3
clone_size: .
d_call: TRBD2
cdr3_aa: CASSFGGRGDTQYF
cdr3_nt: TGCGCCAGCAGCTTCGGCGGGAGGGGAGATACGCAGTATTTT

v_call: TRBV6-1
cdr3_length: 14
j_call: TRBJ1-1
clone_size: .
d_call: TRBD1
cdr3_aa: CATTTGKGRTEAFF
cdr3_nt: TGTGCCACCACGACAGGGAAGGGGCGTACTGAAGCTTTCTTT

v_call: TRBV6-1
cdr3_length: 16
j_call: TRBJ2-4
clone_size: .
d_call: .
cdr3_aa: CASSEVQGLTKNIQYF
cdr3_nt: TGTGCCAGCAGTGAGGTTCAGGGCCTTACCAAAAACATTCAGTACTTC

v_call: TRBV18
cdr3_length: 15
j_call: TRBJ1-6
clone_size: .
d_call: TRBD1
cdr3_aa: CASSVLTGGDSPLHF
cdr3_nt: TGTGCCAGCTCAGTTCTGACAGGGGGGGATTCACCCCTCCACTTT

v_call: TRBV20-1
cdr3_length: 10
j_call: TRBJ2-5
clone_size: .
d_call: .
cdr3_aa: CSARRETQYF
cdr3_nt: TGCAGTGCTAGAAGAGAGACCCAGTACTTC

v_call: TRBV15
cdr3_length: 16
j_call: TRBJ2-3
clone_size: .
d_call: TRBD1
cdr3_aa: CATRLGTATGSDTQYF
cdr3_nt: TGTGCCACCAGACTCGGGACAGCGACAGGGTCAGATACGCAGTATTTT

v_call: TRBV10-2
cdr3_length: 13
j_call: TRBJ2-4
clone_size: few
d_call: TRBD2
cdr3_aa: CASGTSGVNIQYF
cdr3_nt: TGCGCCAGCGGTACTAGCGGAGTGAACATTCAGTACTTC

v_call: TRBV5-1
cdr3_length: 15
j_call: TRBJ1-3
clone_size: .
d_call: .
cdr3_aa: CASSKIQGGGNTIYF
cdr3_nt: TGCGCCAGCAGCAAAATACAGGGAGGAGGAAACACCATATATTTT

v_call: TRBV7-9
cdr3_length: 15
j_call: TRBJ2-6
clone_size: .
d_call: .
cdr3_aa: CASSRITPGANVLTF
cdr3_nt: TGTGCCAGCAGCCGAATCACGCCGGGGGCCAACGTCCTGACTTTC

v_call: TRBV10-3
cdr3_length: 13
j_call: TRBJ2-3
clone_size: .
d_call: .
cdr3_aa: CAISEYLEDTQYF
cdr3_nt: TGTGCCATCAGTGAGTACCTAGAGGATACGCAGTATTTT

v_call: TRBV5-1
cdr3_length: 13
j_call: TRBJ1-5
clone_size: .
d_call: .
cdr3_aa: CASSENSNQPQHF
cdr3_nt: TGCGCCAGCTCAGAAAATAGCAATCAGCCCCAGCATTTT

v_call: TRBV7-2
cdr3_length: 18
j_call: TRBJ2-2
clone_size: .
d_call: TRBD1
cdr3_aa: CASSLALGGWSDTGELFF
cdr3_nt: TGTGCCAGCAGCTTAGCGCTAGGGGGCTGGTCGGACACCGGGGAGCTGTTTTTT

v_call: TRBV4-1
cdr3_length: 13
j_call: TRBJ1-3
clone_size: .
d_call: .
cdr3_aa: CASSGTSGNTIYF
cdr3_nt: TGCGCCAGCAGCGGGACTTCTGGAAACACCATATATTTT

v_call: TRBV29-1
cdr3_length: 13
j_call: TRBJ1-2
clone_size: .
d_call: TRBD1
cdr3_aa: CSVTGQGASGYTF
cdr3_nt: TGCAGCGTGACGGGACAGGGGGCGTCGGGCTACACCTTC

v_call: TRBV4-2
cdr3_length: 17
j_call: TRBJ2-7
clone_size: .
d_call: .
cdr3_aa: CASSRPSEGAYSYEQYF
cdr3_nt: TGTGCCAGCAGCCGACCTTCAGAAGGGGCGTATTCCTACGAGCAGTACTTC

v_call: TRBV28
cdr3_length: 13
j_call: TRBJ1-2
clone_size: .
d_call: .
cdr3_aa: CASSLHLQWGYTF
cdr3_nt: TGTGCCAGCAGCCTACACCTACAATGGGGCTACACCTTC

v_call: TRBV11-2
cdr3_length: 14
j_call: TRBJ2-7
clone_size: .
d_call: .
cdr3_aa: CASSLLGSGGEQYF
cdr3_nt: TGTGCCAGCAGCTTATTGGGTTCAGGCGGCGAGCAGTACTTC

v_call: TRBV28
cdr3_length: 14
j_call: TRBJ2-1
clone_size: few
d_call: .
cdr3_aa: CASSLTGEINEQFF
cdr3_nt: TGTGCCAGCAGTTTAACGGGGGAGATCAATGAGCAGTTCTTC

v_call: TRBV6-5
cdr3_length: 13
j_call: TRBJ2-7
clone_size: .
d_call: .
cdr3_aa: CASSEGHLYEQYF
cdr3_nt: TGTGCCAGCAGTGAGGGACATCTCTACGAGCAGTACTTC

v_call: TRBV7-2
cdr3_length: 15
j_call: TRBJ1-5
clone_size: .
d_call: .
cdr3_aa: CASSLVGGKNQPQHF
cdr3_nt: TGTGCCAGCAGCTTAGTAGGCGGCAAAAATCAGCCCCAGCATTTT

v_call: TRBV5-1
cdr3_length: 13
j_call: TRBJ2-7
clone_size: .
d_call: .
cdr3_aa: CASSTNPTYEQYF
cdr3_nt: TGCGCCAGCAGCACTAACCCAACCTACGAGCAGTACTTC

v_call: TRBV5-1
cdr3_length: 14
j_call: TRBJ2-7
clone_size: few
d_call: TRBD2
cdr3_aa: CASSLGLAGDEQYF
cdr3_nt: TGCGCCAGCAGCTTGGGACTAGCGGGAGACGAGCAGTACTTC

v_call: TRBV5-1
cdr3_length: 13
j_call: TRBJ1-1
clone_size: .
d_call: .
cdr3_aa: CASSFGQNTEAFF
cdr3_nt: TGCGCCAGCAGCTTTGGGCAGAACACTGAAGCTTTCTTT

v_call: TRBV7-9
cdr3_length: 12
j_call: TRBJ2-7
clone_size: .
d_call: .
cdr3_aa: CASSLVSYEQYF
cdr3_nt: TGTGCCAGCAGCTTAGTCTCCTACGAGCAGTACTTC

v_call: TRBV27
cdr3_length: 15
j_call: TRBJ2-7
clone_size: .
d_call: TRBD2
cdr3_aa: CASSTLAGGAYEQYF
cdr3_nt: TGTGCCAGCAGTACGCTAGCGGGAGGCGCCTACGAGCAGTACTTC

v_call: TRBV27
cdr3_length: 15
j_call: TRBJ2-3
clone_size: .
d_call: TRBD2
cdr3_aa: CASSLTSGYTDTQYF
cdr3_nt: TGTGCCAGCAGTTTGACTAGCGGATACACAGATACGCAGTATTTT

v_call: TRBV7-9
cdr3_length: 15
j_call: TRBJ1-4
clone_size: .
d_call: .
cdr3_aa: CASSPRTGEREKLFF
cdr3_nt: TGTGCCAGCAGCCCACGAACGGGGGAGAGGGAAAAACTGTTTTTT

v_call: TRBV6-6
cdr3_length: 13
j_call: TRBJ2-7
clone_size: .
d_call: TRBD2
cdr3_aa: CASSKREGYEQYF
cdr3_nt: TGTGCCAGCAGTAAGCGGGAGGGATACGAGCAGTACTTC

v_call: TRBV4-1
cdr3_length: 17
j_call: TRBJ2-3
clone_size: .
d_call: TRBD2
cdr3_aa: CASSPGLAGSSTDTQYF
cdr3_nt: TGCGCCAGCAGCCCGGGACTAGCGGGATCTAGCACAGATACGCAGTATTTT

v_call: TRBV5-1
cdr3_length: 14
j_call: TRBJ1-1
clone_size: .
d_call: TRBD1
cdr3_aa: CASSRGTGSTEAFF
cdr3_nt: TGCGCCAGCAGCAGAGGGACAGGGAGTACTGAAGCTTTCTTT

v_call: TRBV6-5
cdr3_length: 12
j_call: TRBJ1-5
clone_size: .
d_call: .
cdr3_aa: CASSYYDQPQHF
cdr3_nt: TGTGCCAGCAGTTACTATGACCAGCCCCAGCATTTT

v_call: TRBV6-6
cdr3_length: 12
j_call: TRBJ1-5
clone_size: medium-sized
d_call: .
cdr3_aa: CASSYYDQPQHF
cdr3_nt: TGTGCCAGCAGTTACTATGACCAGCCCCAGCATTTT

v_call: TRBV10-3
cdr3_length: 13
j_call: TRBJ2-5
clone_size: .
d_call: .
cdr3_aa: CAIRRTDQETQYF
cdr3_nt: TGTGCCATCAGGCGGACAGACCAAGAGACCCAGTACTTC

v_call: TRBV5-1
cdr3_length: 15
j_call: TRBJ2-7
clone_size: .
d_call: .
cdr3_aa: CASSLRLGLSYEQYF
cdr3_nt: TGCGCCAGCAGCCTCCGACTAGGCCTCTCCTACGAGCAGTACTTC

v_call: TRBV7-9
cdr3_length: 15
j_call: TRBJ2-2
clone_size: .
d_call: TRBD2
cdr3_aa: CASSLASGNTGELFF
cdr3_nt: TGTGCCAGCAGCCTCGCTAGCGGAAACACCGGGGAGCTGTTTTTT